This T cell receptor (beta chain) was identified during a study of T cells in Graves' hyperthyroidism and ophthalmopathy. Study context: The blood sample was taken at first diagnosis, before treatment began.

Worth noting for this clonotype: What it binds is not known.

General study findings and limits: Ophthalmopathy could be told apart from stable hyperthyroidism with a 13 V-J model.

Researchers barred patients who had uncontrolled infection, other autoimmune disease, pregnancy or lactation. Around 10 ml of fresh peripheral blood supplied the PBMCs. Regions amplified from RNA transcripts were the TCR beta CDR3 regions. Carried out on the TCR CDR3, a first-round RT-PCR used the HTBI primer set. Each CDR3 protein is one row after TCRdb ran MiXCR on the multiplex PCR reads. Of under 450,000 distinct CDR3 sequences listed, approximately 15% are singletons. Specimen: blood. This receptor was identified in a young man with Graves' hyperthyroidism that later progressed to Graves' ophthalmopathy.

CDR3 nucleotide sequence: TGTGCCAGCAGCGCCCGACTAGGGCCCACAGATACGCAGTATTTT. It codes for CASSARLGPTDTQYF. The gene calls are TRBV11-2 and TRBJ2-3; tentatively, D is TRBD2 (6 bases). CDR1 is SGHAT and CDR2 is FQNNGV in the germline V gene. The CDR3 totals 15 residues. Between the trimmed V and J ends, which lost 5 bases and 2 bases, there was a span of 14 bases.